This entry features one T cell receptor (beta chain) sequence. Its antigen remains unidentified. The sample comes from a study of T-cell reconstitution after alpha-beta-depleted transplantation in children. Library preparation (for TCRbeta) was performed with unique molecular identifiers. Using its own MiXCR run on the PCR reads, TCRdb lists one record per CDR3 protein. The table has about 180,000 distinct CDR3 sequences, 11% seen once. CDR1 is MNHNS, CDR2 SASEGT, per germline. This CDR3 spans 19 amino acids. The J segment lost 3 bases and the V segment lost 7 bases, leaving 13 bases of the junction unmatched. General observations from the study: In patients about two months after transplant, alpha-beta T cells reportedly arose from several hundred expanded graft clones.

The input for sequencing was PBMCs, taken before TCRalphabeta/CD19-depleted stem cell transplant. The sequence was obtained from a boy aged 2 to 9 with acute myeloid leukemia, due to receive a stem cell transplant. This rearrangement joins TRBV6-1 to TRBJ2-2, with 14 bases lining up with TRBD2. DNA of the CDR3: TGTGCCAGCAAACCGACCGGGACTAGCGGGAGACTGTACACCGGGGAGCTGTTTTTT. Translated, it gives CASKPTGTSGRLYTGELFF.